The 10 T cell receptor beta chains presented below share a single source sample, sequenced in a study of cytomegalovirus exposure and HLA in healthy donors. PCR was performed using 60 Vbeta and 13 Jbeta primers. TCRdb's copy holds only in-frame clones and misses some; the assay was immunoSEQ multiplex PCR. In the table there are under 200,000 clones, about 70% of which are singletons. The sample consisted of PBMCs. These receptors all stem from a woman aged 25 to 39 in good health and CMV-seronegative.

The chain has TRBV29-1 and TRBJ2-7, with 7 positions matching TRBD1. The CDR3 runs 14 residues. V shed 4 bases, J shed 4 bases, and the junction held 10 bases outside the gene matches. The germline V gene encodes CDR1 SQVTM and CDR2 ANQGSEA. Written as DNA, the CDR3 is TGCAGCGTTGTGGAGCCGACAGGGAATTACGAGCAGTACTTC. Translated: CSVVEPTGNYEQYF.

The rearrangement links TRBV19 to TRBJ2-7; 10 bases are shared with TRBD1. CDR3 size: 15 residues. Germline-derived CDR1 and CDR2 are LNHDA and SQIVND (reference sequence). Trimming removed 9 bases from V and 2 bases from J; junction bases left unmatched: 10. The DNA for the CDR3 is TGTGCCAGCCAGCCCCGGGACAGGGGACCCTACGAGCAGTACTTC. Residues: CASQPRDRGPYEQYF. Filled out from reference TRBV19 and TRBJ2-7, the complete variable domain reads DGGITQSPKYLFRKEGQNVTLSCEQNLNHDAMYWYRQDPGQGLRLIYYSQIVNDFQKGDIAEGYSVSREKKESFPLTVTSAQKNPTAFYLCASQPRDRGPYEQYFGPGTRLTVT.

This clone was seen a handful of times. The chain has TRBV9 and TRBJ1-1, with D perhaps TRBD1 (6 bases). Germline V gene lookup returns CDR1 SGDLS and CDR2 YYNGEE. V gave up 0 bases and J gave up 2 bases, with 8 bases separating them. The CDR3 consists of 14 residues. The CDR3 here is CASSVGGHNTEAFF. CDR3 DNA sequence: TGTGCCAGCAGCGTAGGGGGGCATAACACTGAAGCTTTCTTT.

The V call is TRBV27, the J call TRBJ1-5; no firm D call. Trimming left V 5 bases short and J 7 bases short, with 15 bases between. Per the germline V gene, CDR1 is MNHEY and CDR2 is SMNVEV (reference sequence). This CDR3 is 14 amino acids long. The CDR3 DNA sequence: TGTGCCAGCAGTCCTTCAGATCGTTCCCAGCCCCAGCATTTT. It is translated as CASSPSDRSQPQHF.

The chain carries TRBV5-8 and TRBJ2-6; D not resolved. V lost 5 bases and J lost 0, with 9 bases in between. Germline V gene sequence: CDR1 SGHTS, CDR2 YDEGEE. The CDR3 covers 15 residues. The CDR3 reads CASRQILSGANVLTF. The CDR3 coding sequence is TGTGCCAGCAGACAGATACTCTCTGGGGCCAACGTCCTGACTTTC.

The rearrangement links TRBV7-8 to TRBJ1-3; a weak D match, TRBD1 (6 bases). Per the germline V gene, CDR1 is SGHVS and CDR2 is FQNEAQ. The CDR3 sequence is 16 residues long. V lost 1 base, J lost 4 bases, and 14 bases lay in between. The CDR3: CASSLVGGGRGNTIYF. DNA for the CDR3: TGTGCCAGCAGCTTAGTCGGGGGGGGCAGGGGAAACACCATATATTTT.

This clone was picked up one time. The genes are TRBV11-2 and TRBJ2-3; 7 nucleotides match TRBD2. The CDR3 consists of 15 residues. CDR1 is SGHAT, CDR2 FQNNGV, per germline. The trim removed 3 bases at V and 0 bases at J, leaving 3 bases unmatched. The CDR3 region is CASSFRGVSTDTQYF. In DNA form, the CDR3 reads TGTGCCAGCAGCTTCCGGGGGGTTAGCACAGATACGCAGTATTTT.

This clone has just a few counts. The V and J genes are TRBV4-2 and TRBJ2-3; 7 nucleotides match TRBD2. The CDR3 is 16 amino acids. Looked up from germline, CDR1 is LGHNA and CDR2 is YNFKEQ. Trimming cost V 3 bases and J 2 bases; bases outside gene matches: 8. This CDR3 is CASSQDLAEPTDTQYF. CDR3 nucleotides: TGTGCCAGCAGCCAGGACCTAGCGGAGCCCACAGATACGCAGTATTTT.

This chain links TRBV6-1 with TRBJ2-7; a possible D gene is TRBD1 (5 bases). Germline loops: CDR1 MNHNS, CDR2 SASEGT. Deletions cut 6 bases from V and 7 bases from J, with 13 bases between. This CDR3 comprises 12 residues. The CDR3 is CASSGRVWEQYF. In nucleotides, the CDR3 is TGTGCCAGCAGCGGCAGGGTTTGGGAGCAGTACTTC.

This chain uses TRBV5-4 with TRBJ2-3; the match to TRBD2 covers 11 bases. The junction had 9 bases not matched to a gene; V was cut back by 7 bases and J by 2 bases. This CDR3 region has 16 residues. Germline CDR1 is SGHNT and CDR2 is YYREEE (reference sequence). CDR3: CASRRGTSGYTDTQYF. The CDR3 DNA reads TGTGCCAGCCGGCGGGGGACTAGCGGCTACACAGATACGCAGTATTTT.